A single sample is the source of the 25 T cell receptor beta chains below, sequenced in a study of cytomegalovirus exposure and HLA in healthy donors. PCR used 60 Vbeta primers and 13 Jbeta primers. Clones were read by immunoSEQ multiplex PCR, and TCRdb kept only the in-frame ones, dropping some. This table holds some 130,000 clones, 72% found once. The sample was PBMCs. All receptors come from a man between 50 and 59 years old in good health and CMV-seropositive.

The count of this clone is one. The rearrangement uses TRBV15 and TRBJ2-1, with TRBD2 matching 8 bases. CDR1 is LNHNV, CDR2 YYDKDF, per germline (reference sequence). The trim removed 0 bases at V and 8 bases at J, leaving 12 bases unmatched. The CDR3 length is 17 residues. CDR3 sequence: CATSRDRLGLAGYEQFF. The CDR3, as DNA: TGTGCCACCAGCAGAGATCGGCTAGGGCTAGCGGGTTATGAGCAGTTCTTC.

This chain links TRBV4-1 with TRBJ1-1; 7 nucleotides line up with TRBD1. This CDR3 has 16 residues. V shed 3 bases, J shed 3 bases, and the junction held 10 bases outside the gene matches. The germline CDR1 and CDR2 sequences are MGHRA and YSYEKL. The CDR3 sequence: CASSHRRQGMDTEAFF. Written as DNA, the CDR3 is TGCGCCAGCAGCCACCGTCGACAGGGAATGGACACTGAAGCTTTCTTT.

The chain has TRBV4-2 and TRBJ1-1, with no clear D. Per the germline V gene, CDR1 is LGHNA and CDR2 is YNFKEQ. Trimming cost V 1 base and J 1 base, with 16 bases left between them. CDR3 length: 17 amino acids. The CDR3 nucleotides read TGTGCCAGCAGCCAAGGTATGGTTGAGGGATGGAACACTGAAGCTTTCTTT. It is translated as CASSQGMVEGWNTEAFF.

The chain employs TRBV9 and TRBJ2-3; the match to TRBD1 covers 9 bases. V was clipped by 4 bases and J by 0 bases; unmatched bases: 3. This CDR3 is 15 amino acids long. CDR1 is SGDLS and CDR2 is YYNGEE in the germline V gene. CDR3 loop: CASSFGTGSTDTQYF. The CDR3 DNA follows: TGTGCCAGCAGCTTCGGGACAGGGAGCACAGATACGCAGTATTTT.

This chain uses TRBV11-3 with TRBJ2-3, with 8 bases fitting TRBD2. V lost 3 bases to trimming and J lost 3 bases; unmatched junction nucleotides: 5. This CDR3 spans 15 amino acids. CDR1 SGHNT and CDR2 YENEEA come from the germline V gene. In DNA, the CDR3 is TGTGCCAGCAGCTTTCGGGAGGGCCCAACAGATACGCAGTATTTT. This gives the protein CASSFREGPTDTQYF.

The rearrangement joins TRBV4-2 to TRBJ2-3, with TRBD2 matching 11 bases. Germline V gene sequence: CDR1 LGHNA, CDR2 YNFKEQ. V dropped 7 bases and J dropped 3; count of bases not matched to a gene: 18. The CDR3 is 19 amino acids. The CDR3, as DNA: TGTGCCAGCAAGGGGTCCCCTGGGATAGCGGGAGGGCCAACAGATACGCAGTATTTT. It codes for CASKGSPGIAGGPTDTQYF.

The J gene is TRBJ2-1, the V gene TRBV7-3; the match to TRBD2 covers 14 bases. V lost 5 bases and J lost 9; bases outside the gene matches: 6. This CDR3 region has 15 residues. CDR1 is SGHTA, CDR2 FQGTGA, per germline. The CDR3 here is CASSPGTSGSGEQFF. The CDR3 DNA follows: TGTGCCAGCAGCCCGGGGACTAGCGGGAGCGGTGAGCAGTTCTTC.

The DNA of the CDR3 is TGTGCCAGTCAGTCCAGGGGTAGCACACAGAACTATGGCTACACCTTC. It yields the protein CASQSRGSTQNYGYTF. The chain links TRBV19 to TRBJ1-2; D may be TRBD1 (6 bases). V shed 8 bases and J shed 2 bases, with 21 bases lying between them. This CDR3 spans 16 amino acids. Germline V lookup: CDR1 LNHDA, CDR2 SQIVND (reference sequence).

The rearrangement joins TRBV5-1 to TRBJ2-5; possible D gene TRBD2, 5 bases. Trimming shortened V by 0 bases and J by 3 bases, and 9 bases separated the two germline ends. CDR3 length equals 14 residues. Germline loops: CDR1 SGHRS, CDR2 YFSETQ. This CDR3 is CASSLAAGKETQYF. The CDR3 bases are TGCGCCAGCAGCTTGGCGGCCGGGAAAGAGACCCAGTACTTC.

The CDR3 DNA reads as TGTGCCAGCAGCCTCGCGGGCCCCGCAGATACGCAGTATTTT. Translated, it gives CASSLAGPADTQYF. J is TRBJ2-3 and V is TRBV7-3; weak D call: TRBD2 (5 bases). This CDR3 spans 14 amino acids. The V gene's germline CDR1 is SGHTA and CDR2 FQGTGA. Trimming took off 5 bases at V and 4 bases at J, with 13 bases between the two ends.

The rearrangement links TRBV6-4 to TRBJ2-1, with 16 positions matching TRBD2. The trim removed 4 bases at V and 6 bases at J, leaving 3 bases unmatched. The CDR3 contains 16 residues. CDR1 is MRHNA, CDR2 SNTAGT, per germline. For the CDR3, the DNA is TGTGCCAGCAGTGCCGGGACTAGCGGGGGGGCCAATGAGCAGTTCTTC. Amino acid sequence: CASSAGTSGGANEQFF.

The rearrangement links TRBV6-1 to TRBJ1-2; D call uncertain. Trimming shortened V by 3 bases and J by 7 bases, and 15 bases separated the two germline ends. The germline V gene encodes CDR1 MNHNS and CDR2 SASEGT. The CDR3 has 14 amino acids. This CDR3 is CASSEVVFSSGYTF. The CDR3 region has the DNA TGTGCCAGCAGTGAGGTAGTCTTTTCAAGTGGCTACACCTTC.

The V and J genes are TRBV27 and TRBJ1-1; 7 bases align to TRBD1. Germline CDR1 and CDR2: MNHEY and SMNVEV (reference sequence). V lost 6 bases, J lost 3 bases, and 4 bases stayed unmatched. The CDR3 totals 13 residues. CDR3 DNA sequence: TGTGCCAGCAGCACACAGGGGCACACTGAAGCTTTCTTT. Protein: CASSTQGHTEAFF.

This chain uses TRBV6-1 with TRBJ2-3; D call uncertain. CDR1 is MNHNS, CDR2 SASEGT, per germline. The CDR3 sequence is 12 residues long. The V end was cut by 7 bases, the J end by 0 bases, with 5 bases between. CDR3 protein: CASTLSTDTQYF. The DNA of the CDR3 is TGTGCCAGCACCTTAAGCACAGATACGCAGTATTTT.

V and J are TRBV4-2 and TRBJ1-4, with D possibly TRBD1 on 5 matching bases. Looked up from germline, CDR1 is LGHNA and CDR2 is YNFKEQ. This CDR3 is built from 16 residues. V was trimmed by 5 bases and J by 2 bases, leaving 15 bases between them. The CDR3 DNA reads TGTGCCAGCAGCGTCAAGCAGGGTAGGACTAATGAAAAACTGTTTTTT. Translated, it gives CASSVKQGRTNEKLFF.

The chain links TRBV6-6 to TRBJ1-5, with D uncertain. The V end lost 5 bases, the J end lost 3 bases, and 17 bases lay between the germline ends. Germline V gene sequence: CDR1 MNHNY, CDR2 SVGAGI (reference sequence). The CDR3 has 16 residues. The CDR3 is CASSGGQAIANQPQHF. The CDR3, as DNA: TGTGCCAGCAGTGGTGGTCAGGCAATTGCCAATCAGCCCCAGCATTTT.

The rearrangement links TRBV28 to TRBJ1-2; no reliable D call. The germline V gene encodes CDR1 MDHEN and CDR2 SYDVKM. V dropped 4 bases and J dropped 8 bases, with 11 bases sitting between them. The CDR3 has 12 amino acids. CDR3 loop: CASSSLGEGYTF. As DNA, the CDR3 is TGTGCCAGCAGTTCCCTAGGAGAAGGCTACACCTTC.

The rearrangement joins TRBV14 to TRBJ1-5; D is unclear. The CDR3 contains 13 residues. The germline CDR1 and CDR2 sequences are SGHDN and FVKESK. Trimming took 1 base from V and 4 from J, leaving 5 bases between them. CDR3 sequence reads: CASSQAGNQPQHF. DNA of the CDR3: TGTGCCAGCAGCCAAGCGGGGAATCAGCCCCAGCATTTT.

The rearrangement links TRBV27 to TRBJ2-7; D might be TRBD1 (6 bases). V shed 6 bases and J shed 0 bases, with 9 bases lying between them. The CDR3 spans 13 residues. Germline CDR1 is MNHEY and CDR2 is SMNVEV (reference sequence). Here the CDR3 reads CASRKQGSYEQYF. CDR3 bases: TGTGCCAGCAGGAAACAGGGCTCCTACGAGCAGTACTTC.

The chain combines TRBV5-1 with TRBJ2-7; D not certain. This CDR3 has 14 residues. The germline V gene has CDR1 SGHRS and CDR2 YFSETQ. Trimming took 6 bases from V and 3 from J, leaving 16 bases between them. This CDR3 reads CASNPDVGDYEQYF. CDR3 nucleotide sequence: TGCGCCAGCAACCCCGACGTGGGCGACTACGAGCAGTACTTC. The variable domain in full, with the rest retrieved from reference TRBV5-1 and TRBJ2-7, is KAGVTQTPRYLIKTRGQQVTLSCSPISGHRSVSWYQQTPGQGLQFLFEYFSETQRNKGNFPGRFSGRQFSNSRSEMNVSTLELGDSALYLCASNPDVGDYEQYFGPGTRLTVT.

To note about this clone: The germline gene is not matched at one end of the junction; a read error may be the cause. This chain links TRBV7-9 with TRBJ2-7; TRBD2 might be the D (7 bases). Germline CDR1 is SEHNR and CDR2 is FQNEAQ (reference sequence). The CDR3 length is 14 residues. CDR3 DNA: TGTTCCAGCAGCTTAACAACCGGGGGGCTCGAGCAGTACTTC. It specifies CSSSLTTGGLEQYF.

V usage is TRBV27 and J usage is TRBJ2-7, with D possibly matching TRBD2 (7 bases). Germline V gives CDR1 MNHEY, CDR2 SMNVEV (reference sequence). V was shortened by 5 bases and J by 9 bases, with 14 bases between the two germline ends. The CDR3 length is 12 residues. This CDR3 is CASSQRGGGQYF. Here the CDR3 DNA reads TGTGCCAGCAGTCAAAGGGGGGGTGGGCAGTACTTC.

Only a few counts were recorded for this clone. The V gene is TRBV7-8, the J gene TRBJ2-7, with 9 bases matching TRBD2. Germline values: CDR1 SGHVS, CDR2 FQNEAQ. Losses at the gene ends were 2 bases for V and 6 bases for J; bases not matched to a gene: 11. This CDR3 is built from 16 residues. CDR3 nucleotides: TGTGCCAGCAGCTTAAGTACGGCGGGAGGGCCGGGCGAGCAGTACTTC. The encoded protein is CASSLSTAGGPGEQYF.

The chain couples TRBV29-1 to TRBJ2-2; the D is unclear. V was clipped by 4 bases and J by 4 bases, with 10 bases between them. The CDR3 is 13 amino acids. The germline CDR1 and CDR2 sequences are SQVTM and ANQGSEA. The CDR3 region is CSVGRSATGELFF. The DNA for the CDR3 is TGCAGCGTTGGCAGGTCGGCCACCGGGGAGCTGTTTTTT.

The chain uses TRBV7-9 and TRBJ2-5, with 8 bases identical to TRBD1. Germline V gene sequence: CDR1 SEHNR, CDR2 FQNEAQ (reference sequence). CDR3 length: 17 residues. V dropped 4 bases and J dropped 0; count of bases not matched to a gene: 10. The CDR3 sequence is CASSSTPGGPYQETQYF. The CDR3 DNA sequence: TGTGCCAGCAGCTCGACGCCAGGGGGCCCGTACCAAGAGACCCAGTACTTC.